One T cell receptor beta chain is described in this entry. Its matching antigen is unknown. The sample originates from a study of lymphopenia after photon versus proton radiotherapy. Notes on the study in general: Authors raise, but do not show, better survival with proton therapy. In patients who died, overall survival fell as post-nadir TCR diversity dropped more.

Here immunoSEQ multiplex PCR was the method, and the copy in TCRdb shows in-frame clones only, minus some. The sample holds approximately 31,000 clones, nearly 85% seen once. V was shortened by 4 bases and J by 0 bases, with 16 bases between the two germline ends. This CDR3 contains 16 residues. Germline CDR1 LNHDA, CDR2 SQIVND (reference sequence). Here the sequenced sample was peripheral blood, taken from a patient treated with proton-based radiotherapy. The genes are TRBV19 and TRBJ2-7, with D unresolved. The receptor was isolated from a woman between 65 and 79 years old with pancreatic cancer. CDR3 DNA sequence: TGTGCCAGTAGTAAAACCCGGGTCTTGTCCTCCTACGAGCAGTACTTC. Protein: CASSKTRVLSSYEQYF.